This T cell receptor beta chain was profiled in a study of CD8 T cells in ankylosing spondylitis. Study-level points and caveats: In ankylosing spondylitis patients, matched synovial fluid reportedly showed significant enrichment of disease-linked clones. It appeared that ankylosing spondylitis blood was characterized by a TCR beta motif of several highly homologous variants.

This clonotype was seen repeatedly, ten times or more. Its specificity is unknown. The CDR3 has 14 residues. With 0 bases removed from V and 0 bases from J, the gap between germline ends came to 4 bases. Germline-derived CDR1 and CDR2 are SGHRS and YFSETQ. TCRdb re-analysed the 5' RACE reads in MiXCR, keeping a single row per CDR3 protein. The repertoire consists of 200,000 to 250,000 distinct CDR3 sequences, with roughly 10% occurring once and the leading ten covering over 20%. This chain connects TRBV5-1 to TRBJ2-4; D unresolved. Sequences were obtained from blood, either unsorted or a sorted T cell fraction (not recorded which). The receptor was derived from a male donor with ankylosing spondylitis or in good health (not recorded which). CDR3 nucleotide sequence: TGCGCCAGCAGCTTGGACAGAGCCAAAAACATTCAGTACTTC. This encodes CASSLDRAKNIQYF.